This T cell receptor (beta chain) was documented in a study of blood T cell repertoires in COVID-19. Study details: From the United States, Italy and Spain came samples of acute and convalescent COVID-19. Sample material is recorded as cDNA or gDNA derived from T cells, B-cell-depleted T cells, or PBMCs.

The CDR3 totals 15 residues. Germline values: CDR1 SGHRS, CDR2 YFSETQ. The V gene end was trimmed by 3 bases and the J gene end by 4 bases; junction bases not matched to a gene: 6. Sequencing used immunoSEQ multiplex PCR; TCRdb keeps in-frame clones, though not all of them. In the table there are around 170,000 clones, roughly four fifths of which are singletons. This sequence joins TRBV5-1 and TRBJ1-2; TRBD1 aligns across 10 bases. The TCR sequence derives from a woman between 40 and 50 years old with acute or convalescent COVID-19. Sequencing used peripheral blood. CDR3 nucleotide sequence: TGCGCCAGCAGCTGGGGGACAGGGGCGACCTATGGCTACACCTTC. Its translation: CASSWGTGATYGYTF.